A single T cell receptor (beta chain) is shown here with its context. What it recognizes is unknown. The sample originates from a study of shared clonotypes between healthy human individuals. Broader study findings: Limited genetic and exposure-history diversity came from having few donors. An effect of sequencing depth on clonotype sharing among donors was expected.

Trimming pared 0 bases from V and 4 bases from J, leaving 7 bases between. The CDR3 has 13 residues. The germline CDR1 and CDR2 sequences are KGHSH and LQKENI. Authors' analysis steps: Without quality scores, immunoSEQ junctional reads could not be filtered like full-length reads. Generated by immunoSEQ multiplex PCR, the TCRdb table keeps only in-frame clones and is missing some. V, J and clone size were drawn from that table, and D and trimming were deduced from the DNA. This sample has fewer than 700,000 clones, with around three quarters found just once. The V and J genes are TRBV18 and TRBJ2-7; D is undetermined. The sequenced sample consisted of PBMCs. The receptor was derived from a woman aged 40 to 55 in good health. Some clones in this sample may be carry-over from other donors' samples. The DNA for the CDR3 is TGTGCCAGCTCACCACCTACAGAGTACGAGCAGTACTTC. Its protein product is CASSPPTEYEQYF.